This T cell receptor (beta chain) derives from a study of T cell repertoires in cytomegalovirus infection. Across the whole study: From public TCR beta signatures came an indication of both CMV infection and matching HLA type.

The CDR3 extends over 15 amino acids. Germline assignment: CDR1 SEHNR and CDR2 FQNEAQ (reference sequence). Unmatched junction bases numbered 4, after V lost 3 bases and J lost 5 bases. General observations from the study: Carriage of CMV together with the relevant HLA was identifiable through cumulative public TCR beta family frequency.

Via MiXCR, TCRdb re-called the reads, giving one row per CDR3 protein. The sample lists some 800,000 distinct CDR3 sequences; approximately 32% were seen once. As concerns this clonotype: The antigen remains unidentified.

This receptor was identified in a human donor in good health (CMV status not recorded). Some clones in this sample may be carry-over from other donors' samples. The sample here was cultured CD8+ T cells from PBMCs, taken from culture after CMV antigen stimulation. The gene calls are TRBV7-9 and TRBJ2-3, with TRBD2 matching 11 bases. Written as DNA, the CDR3 is TGTGCCAGCAGCTTGGCTAGCGGGGGGCAAGATACGCAGTATTTT. This translates into CASSLASGGQDTQYF.